One sample yielded the 9 T cell receptor beta chains listed below, sequenced in a study of blood T cell repertoires in COVID-19. Data came from immunoSEQ multiplex PCR; TCRdb stores just in-frame clones and leaves some out. The sample lists just under 85,000 clones; around 80% were seen once. The sample was peripheral blood. The receptors here all came from a woman aged 60-75 years with acute or convalescent COVID-19.

This clone has just one count. This chain connects TRBV6-6 to TRBJ2-1; TRBD1 aligns across 9 bases. This CDR3 spans 15 amino acids. V lost 2 bases, J lost 7 bases, and 6 bases stayed unmatched. Germline-derived CDR1 and CDR2 are MNHNY and SVGAGI (reference sequence). The chain's CDR3 is CASSYPGQGRNEQFF. The CDR3 region has the DNA TGTGCCAGCAGTTACCCGGGACAGGGAAGGAATGAGCAGTTCTTC.

DNA of the CDR3: TGCGCCAGCAGCTTGGACAGGGGAGCTCAGTTCTTC. This codes for CASSLDRGAQFF. The genes are TRBV5-1 and TRBJ2-1, with TRBD1 matching over 7 bases. The CDR3 consists of 12 residues. CDR1 is SGHRS and CDR2 is YFSETQ in the germline V gene. The J segment lost 13 bases and the V segment lost 0 bases, leaving 4 bases of the junction unmatched.

The chain recombines TRBV27 with TRBJ1-2; possibly TRBD1 for D (6 bases). The CDR3 consists of 13 residues. CDR1 is MNHEY and CDR2 is SMNVEV in the germline V gene (reference sequence). Trimming took off 6 bases at V and 6 bases at J, with 14 bases between the two ends. CDR3 coding DNA: TGTGCCAGCAGCCCCCGTGCAGGGGATGGCTACACCTTC. Protein product: CASSPRAGDGYTF.

The chain couples TRBV7-2 to TRBJ2-7; 8 bases fit TRBD2. From germline, CDR1 is SGHTA and CDR2 FQGNSA. This CDR3 has 15 residues. V shed 3 bases, J shed 2 bases, and the junction held 6 bases outside the gene matches. The CDR3 loop is CASSFSQAGAYEQYF. CDR3 DNA sequence: TGTGCCAGCAGCTTTTCTCAAGCGGGGGCCTACGAGCAGTACTTC.

This chain joins TRBV5-6 and TRBJ1-1; 8 bases fit TRBD1. Trimming at V came to 4 bases and at J to 4 bases, leaving 6 bases not matched to a gene. The CDR3 has 14 residues. Germline values: CDR1 SGHDT, CDR2 YYEEEE. The CDR3 sequence is CASSPQDRATEAFF. The CDR3 region has the DNA TGTGCCAGCAGCCCGCAGGACAGGGCCACTGAAGCTTTCTTT. Filled out from reference TRBV5-6 and TRBJ1-1, the complete variable domain reads DAGVTQSPTHLIKTRGQQVTLRCSPKSGHDTVSWYQQALGQGPQFIFQYYEEEERQRGNFPDRFSGHQFPNYSSELNVNALLLGDSALYLCASSPQDRATEAFFGQGTRLTVV.

V gene TRBV9 combines with J gene TRBJ2-2, with 11 bases identical to TRBD1. The germline V gene encodes CDR1 SGDLS and CDR2 YYNGEE. The CDR3 is made up of 17 amino acids. J gave up 7 bases and V 0 bases, and 8 bases lay outside the gene matches. This CDR3 reads CASSVVNGQGAIGELFF. The DNA for the CDR3 is TGTGCCAGCAGCGTAGTGAATGGACAGGGGGCTATCGGGGAGCTGTTTTTT. Using reference TRBV9 and TRBJ2-2 for the parts outside the CDR3, the full variable domain is DSGVTQTPKHLITATGQRVTLRCSPRSGDLSVYWYQQSLDQGLQFLIQYYNGEERAKGNILERFSAQQFPDLHSELNLSSLELGDSALYFCASSVVNGQGAIGELFFGEGSRLTVL.

In this sample, this clone turned up once. The genes are TRBV2 and TRBJ1-1, with a tentative D call TRBD1 (6 bases). The CDR3 has 13 amino acids. Germline V gives CDR1 SNHLY, CDR2 FYNNEI. V lost 10 bases and J lost 2, with 14 bases in between. The chain's CDR3 is CAKRTALNTEAFF. The CDR3 DNA reads TGTGCCAAAAGGACAGCCCTCAACACTGAAGCTTTCTTT.

This chain connects TRBV7-2 to TRBJ2-7; D gene ambiguous. Per the germline V gene, CDR1 is SGHTA and CDR2 is FQGNSA. This CDR3 contains 16 residues. V lost 5 bases, J lost 0 bases, and 17 bases lay in between. The CDR3 spells CASSRTRLSSSYEQYF. In DNA form, the CDR3 reads TGTGCCAGCAGCCGTACGAGGCTATCGAGCTCCTACGAGCAGTACTTC.

The chain uses TRBV20-1 and TRBJ1-2, with D uncertain. Germline loops: CDR1 DFQATT, CDR2 SNEGSKA (reference sequence). The CDR3 runs to 10 residues. Trimming shortened V by 5 bases and J by 4 bases, and 5 bases separated the two germline ends. The CDR3 nucleotides are TGCAGTGCTCAGTCCTATGGCTACACCTTC. This encodes CSAQSYGYTF.